This TCR beta chain was observed in a study of blood T cell repertoires in COVID-19. V was shortened by 6 bases and J by 2 bases, with 17 bases between the two germline ends. This CDR3 contains 15 residues. Germline lookup yields CDR1 SNHLY and CDR2 FYNNEI. Original methodology: Amplifying reference gene primers gave estimates of nucleated cell counts. Generated by immunoSEQ multiplex PCR, the TCRdb table keeps only in-frame clones and is missing some. V, J and clone size are taken as reported in that table, and D and trimming were inferred from the DNA itself. The sample includes 70,000 to 95,000 clones, more than 75% of them seen just once.

The genes are TRBV2 and TRBJ2-7; D is perhaps TRBD2 (6 bases). The TCR was taken from an elderly woman with active COVID-19. Material: peripheral blood. CDR3 loop: CASRELGGATYEQYF. CDR3 nucleotides: TGTGCCAGCAGGGAATTAGGAGGGGCGACCTACGAGCAGTACTTC.